This section outlines one TCR beta chain sequence together with its context. Germline values: CDR1 SGHRS, CDR2 YFSETQ. CDR3 length: 13 amino acids. Deletions cut 3 bases from V and 2 bases from J, with 9 bases between. The record originates from a study of human T cells and chemical hapten exposure. Time point of the sample: pre-sensitization, week 0. Specified treatment: therapeutic diphenylcyclopropenone sensitization with weekly scalp DPC. Donors were 18 to 70-year-old alopecia patients suitable for DPC. One entry per CDR3 protein, called by TCRdb with MiXCR from the RACE reads. In the table there are roughly 260,000 distinct CDR3 sequences, around 9.3% of which are singletons.

The receptor's source is a woman in her thirties or forties with alopecia areata. Some clones in this sample may be carry-over from other donors' samples. This specimen was whole blood, taken in connection with sensitization to the hapten diphenylcyclopropenone (DPC). The chain employs TRBV5-1 and TRBJ2-7, with D possibly matching TRBD2 (5 bases). In DNA form, the CDR3 reads TGCGCCAGCAGCTCGGACGGGGCCTACGAGCAGTACTTC. It yields the protein CASSSDGAYEQYF.